This TCR beta chain was observed in a study of early T cells in non-severe SARS-CoV-2 infection. In the study overall: Sequencing used unsorted whole-blood bulk RNA, so chains lack pairing.

cDNA molecules, individually, were tagged with unique molecular identifiers. TCRdb processed the 5' RACE reads anew with MiXCR; each CDR3 protein has one entry. The repertoire has some 81,000 distinct CDR3 sequences, roughly a sixth of them found once; the top ten carry less than 3.5%. V shed 6 bases and J shed 7 bases, with 13 bases lying between them. CDR3 length: 12 amino acids. Germline CDR1 SGHNT, CDR2 YYREEE (reference sequence). The specimen sequenced was whole blood. The TCR originated in an adult who was a healthcare worker with PCR-confirmed SARS-CoV-2 infection or an uninfected control (not recorded which). The V and J genes are TRBV5-4 and TRBJ1-1; weak D call: TRBD1 (5 bases). CDR3 protein: CASNPTVGEAFF. The DNA for the CDR3 is TGTGCCAGCAATCCGACAGTAGGTGAAGCTTTCTTT.